A selection of T cell receptor beta chains follows, all from one sample in a study of human thymus T cells. Assay used: immunoSEQ multiplex PCR; TCRdb lists only in-frame clones, some missing. The data show some 57,000 clones, about 93% seen once. Material: blood. The origin of the receptors is a boy younger than two with a congenital heart defect but otherwise immunologically healthy. Both conserved end residues are part of each CDR3. A D gene is named only where the DNA matches it firmly. For some rows the clone size is stated as once, few or many, or as a class when expanded; others skip it.

>15|TRBV6-6|TRBD1|once|TRBJ2-3
CASSYSTGGADTQYF
TGTGCCAGCAGTTACTCGACAGGGGGCGCAGATACGCAGTATTTT
>17|TRBV4-2|.|once|TRBJ2-7
CASSQDLNGPATYEQYF
TGTGCCAGCAGCCAAGATCTCAACGGCCCGGCTACCTACGAGCAGTACTTC
>17|TRBV7-9|.|once|TRBJ2-1
CASSLEGKGSRVNEQFF
TGTGCCAGCAGCTTAGAGGGTAAGGGGAGTCGGGTCAATGAGCAGTTCTTC
>14|TRBV7-9|.|.|TRBJ1-2
CASSLGPVNYGYTF
TGTGCCAGCAGCTTAGGGCCCGTAAACTATGGCTACACCTTC
>15|TRBV7-2|.|.|TRBJ2-5
CASSLAEGPPETQYF
TGTGCCAGCAGCTTAGCAGAGGGACCCCCGGAGACCCAGTACTTC
>12|TRBV5-4|.|.|TRBJ1-5
CASSLQGQPQHF
TGTGCCAGCAGCTTACAGGGTCAGCCCCAGCATTTT
>15|TRBV6-5|TRBD2|.|TRBJ2-2
CASSLGLVGTGELFF
TGTGCCAGCAGTTTGGGACTAGTGGGAACCGGGGAGCTGTTTTTT
>15|TRBV9|.|.|TRBJ2-5
CASSVVPSDRETQYF
TGTGCCAGCAGCGTAGTTCCGTCCGATCGAGAGACCCAGTACTTC
>16|TRBV5-1|TRBD2|.|TRBJ2-1
CASSTRTSGGANEQFF
TGCGCCAGCAGCACGCGGACTAGCGGGGGGGCGAATGAGCAGTTCTTC
>16|TRBV4-2|TRBD2|.|TRBJ2-3
CASSQSLAGGEDTQYF
TGTGCCAGCAGCCAATCGCTAGCGGGAGGGGAAGATACGCAGTATTTT
>14|TRBV7-6|TRBD1|.|TRBJ2-2
CASSGDRGLGELFF
TGTGCCAGCAGCGGGGACAGGGGTCTGGGGGAGCTGTTTTTT
>13|TRBV19|.|.|TRBJ1-5
CASSIDGYQPQHF
TGTGCCAGTAGTATAGATGGTTATCAGCCCCAGCATTTT
>14|TRBV5-6|.|.|TRBJ2-4
CASSPWLAKNIQYF
TGTGCCAGCAGCCCCTGGTTAGCCAAAAACATTCAGTACTTC
>18|TRBV4-1|TRBD2|.|TRBJ2-2
CASSQEGAAGGSTGELFF
TGCGCCAGCAGCCAAGAAGGGGCTGCGGGGGGGTCCACCGGGGAGCTGTTTTTT
>17|TRBV27|TRBD1|.|TRBJ1-5
CASRREGARYSNQPQHF
TGTGCCAGCAGGCGAGAGGGGGCGCGGTATAGCAATCAGCCCCAGCATTTT
>14|TRBV28|TRBD1|.|TRBJ1-2
CASSLQGANYGYTF
TGTGCCAGCAGTTTACAGGGGGCTAACTATGGCTACACCTTC
>15|TRBV27|.|.|TRBJ2-6
CASSLGGAGANVLTF
TGTGCCAGCAGTTTAGGGGGCGCCGGGGCCAACGTCCTGACTTTC
>14|TRBV11-2|.|.|TRBJ2-7
CASSLGLASYEQYF
TGTGCCAGCAGCTTAGGGCTAGCGTCCTACGAGCAGTACTTC
>15|TRBV28|.|.|TRBJ2-5
CASSLLQAGRETQYF
TGTGCCAGCAGCCTTTTACAGGCCGGGAGAGAGACCCAGTACTTC
>10|TRBV2|.|.|TRBJ2-1
CAGAANEQFF
TGTGCCGGAGCGGCCAATGAGCAGTTCTTC
>13|TRBV12-5|.|.|TRBJ2-2
CASGRGNTGELFF
TGTGCTAGTGGGAGGGGCAACACCGGGGAGCTGTTTTTT
>14|TRBV9|.|.|TRBJ2-5
CASSVGSRQETQYF
TGTGCCAGCAGCGTAGGGTCCCGACAAGAGACCCAGTACTTC
>14|TRBV5-6|TRBD1|.|TRBJ2-7
CASSADRGLYEQYF
TGTGCCAGCAGCGCCGACAGGGGGCTCTACGAGCAGTACTTC
>15|TRBV7-6|TRBD1|.|TRBJ2-1
CASSLRDRGNNEQFF
TGTGCCAGCAGCTTAAGGGACAGGGGGAACAATGAGCAGTTCTTC
>14|TRBV7-2|TRBD1|.|TRBJ2-7
CASSSSGTGAEQYF
TGTGCCAGCAGCTCCTCCGGGACAGGGGCCGAGCAGTACTTC
>14|TRBV7-8|.|.|TRBJ1-6
CASSPGRGISPLHF
TGTGCCAGCAGCCCGGGAAGGGGGATCTCACCCCTCCACTTT
>14|TRBV5-1|.|.|TRBJ2-2
CASTPSRVTGELFF
TGCGCCAGCACTCCGTCTAGGGTCACCGGGGAGCTGTTTTTT
>13|TRBV7-7|TRBD2|.|TRBJ2-5
CASSLGGGETQYF
TGTGCCAGCAGCTTAGGGGGGGGAGAGACCCAGTACTTC
>16|TRBV7-8|TRBD1|.|TRBJ2-7
CASSLILRQGVYEQYF
TGTGCCAGCAGCTTAATTTTGCGGCAGGGGGTCTACGAGCAGTACTTC
>16|TRBV5-6|.|.|TRBJ1-2
CASSPYAWAIADGYTF
TGTGCCAGCAGCCCATACGCATGGGCAATAGCAGATGGCTACACCTTC
>16|TRBV10-2|.|.|TRBJ2-1
CASSPRDTSSYNEQFF
TGCGCCAGCAGCCCTCGGGACACTTCCTCCTACAATGAGCAGTTCTTC
>16|TRBV6-6|.|.|TRBJ1-2
CASSYTRGTGTDGYTF
TGTGCCAGCAGTTACACTCGGGGGACCGGGACGGATGGCTACACCTTC
>13|TRBV29-1|TRBD1|.|TRBJ1-2
CSVEGTGDYGYTF
TGCAGCGTTGAAGGGACAGGGGACTATGGCTACACCTTC
>16|TRBV4-1|TRBD1|.|TRBJ1-2
CASSQGWTGVNYGYTF
TGCGCCAGCAGCCAAGGGTGGACAGGGGTGAACTATGGCTACACCTTC
>15|TRBV5-1|.|.|TRBJ1-2
CASSSGQVGSYGYTF
TGCGCCAGCAGCTCGGGACAAGTCGGTAGCTATGGCTACACCTTC
>16|TRBV9|.|.|TRBJ2-3
CASSVGGAPFTDTQYF
TGTGCCAGCAGCGTAGGAGGGGCCCCATTCACAGATACGCAGTATTTT
>14|TRBV6-5|.|.|TRBJ1-2
CASSYSPWGYGYTF
TGTGCCAGCAGTTACTCGCCTTGGGGCTATGGCTACACCTTC
>12|TRBV30|.|.|TRBJ2-3
CAWSVGTDTQYF
TGTGCCTGGAGTGTAGGCACAGATACGCAGTATTTT
>16|TRBV4-1|TRBD2|.|TRBJ2-3
CASSHRDYSSTDTQYF
TGCGCCAGCAGCCACAGGGACTATTCTAGCACAGATACGCAGTATTTT
>15|TRBV10-3|TRBD1|.|TRBJ1-2
CAISESEGQGEGYTF
TGTGCCATCAGTGAGTCGGAGGGACAGGGTGAAGGCTACACCTTC
>14|TRBV11-3|TRBD1|.|TRBJ1-1
CASSLQGANTEAFF
TGTGCCAGCAGCCTACAGGGGGCGAACACTGAAGCTTTCTTT
>13|TRBV23-1|.|.|TRBJ2-7
CASSHTRQYEQYF
TGCGCCAGCAGTCATACAAGGCAGTACGAGCAGTACTTC
>13|TRBV7-2|TRBD1|.|TRBJ2-1
CASSLARGTVKFF
TGTGCCAGCAGCTTAGCGAGGGGGACAGTCAAGTTCTTC
>15|TRBV18|.|.|TRBJ2-7
CASSPQDQVAYEQYF
TGTGCCAGCTCACCACAAGACCAGGTTGCCTACGAGCAGTACTTC
>18|TRBV4-3|TRBD2|.|TRBJ2-5
CASSQEQGTLAGQETQYF
TGCGCCAGCAGCCAGGAACAAGGGACGCTAGCGGGGCAAGAGACCCAGTACTTC
>15|TRBV6-5|.|.|TRBJ2-1
CASSVDINSYNEQFF
TGTGCCAGCAGTGTGGACATCAACTCCTACAATGAGCAGTTCTTC
>14|TRBV9|.|.|TRBJ2-3
CASSVRIETDTQYF
TGTGCCAGCAGCGTAAGGATAGAAACAGATACGCAGTATTTT